What follows describes a single T cell receptor beta chain. Time point indicated: newly diagnosed GD, antithyroid drugs for less than 3 months. Preparation of the TCR library used RNA extracted from PBMCs. The data are from a study of regulatory T cells in long-lasting Graves disease. The TCR beta library used iRepertoire HTBI primers with Arm-PCR amplification of CDR3. TCRdb reanalysed the multiplex PCR reads using MiXCR and keeps one entry per CDR3 protein. The repertoire holds hundreds of thousands of distinct CDR3 sequences, with roughly 16% as singletons. A further study also used this sample, focusing on T cells in Graves' hyperthyroidism and ophthalmopathy. From that report: Using the HTBI primer set, a first-round RT-PCR was run on the TCR CDR3.

Sequences were derived from peripheral blood mononuclear cells (PBMCs), sampled at new diagnosis, from a patient treated with antithyroid drugs. This TCR was sampled from a woman aged 30 to 39 with Graves disease.

Written as DNA, the CDR3 is TGCAGTGCGGGCCCTCTAGGGGCCTTCTACACCTTC. This gives the protein CSAGPLGAFYTF. The rearrangement joins TRBV20-1 to TRBJ1-2, with TRBD1 as a possible D gene (5 bases). CDR1 and CDR2 (germline): DFQATT, SNEGSKA (reference sequence). V dropped 6 bases and J dropped 10 bases, with 18 bases sitting between them. The CDR3 covers 12 residues.